The 9 T cell receptor beta chains presented below share a single source sample, sequenced in a study of regulatory T cells in long-lasting Graves disease. Relying on iRepertoire HTBI primers and Arm-PCR of CDR3 regions, the team built TCR beta libraries. A single record per CDR3 protein comes from TCRdb applying MiXCR to the multiplex PCR reads. The sample lists 200,000 to 300,000 distinct CDR3 sequences; 20% to 25% were seen once. Time point of the sample: newly diagnosed GD, antithyroid drugs for less than 3 months. Generation of the TCR library employed RNA extracted from PBMCs. The source was peripheral blood mononuclear cells (PBMCs), collected at new diagnosis, from a patient treated with antithyroid drugs. These receptors were taken from a female donor with Graves disease.

This clonotype came up a few times. The chain has TRBV13 and TRBJ2-1, with 10 bases fitting TRBD2. The V gene end was trimmed by 0 bases and the J gene end by 7 bases; junction bases not matched to a gene: 6. Germline values: CDR1 PRHDT, CDR2 FYEKMQ (reference sequence). CDR3 length: 16 residues. CDR3 nucleotides: TGTGCCAGCAGCTTAGGCCTGAGCGGGAGGGCTAATGAGCAGTTCTTC. Translating gives CASSLGLSGRANEQFF.

This clonotype was detected many times. The chain is built from TRBV5-8 and TRBJ2-2; weak D call: TRBD1 (6 bases). Germline V CDR1 and CDR2: SGHTS, YDEGEE. The CDR3 spans 14 residues. V was cut by 4 bases and J by 0 bases, with 7 bases left in between. DNA of the CDR3: TGTGCCAGCAGCGACAGGTCGAACACCGGGGAGCTGTTTTTT. Its protein product is CASSDRSNTGELFF.

This clonotype was counted ten times or more. The CDR3 spells CASTGGGAFVDEQYF. The CDR3 DNA follows: TGTGCCAGCACTGGCGGGGGGGCTTTCGTCGACGAGCAGTACTTC. V gene TRBV3-1 combines with J gene TRBJ2-7; 9 positions agree with TRBD2. V was clipped by 7 bases and J by 5 bases; unmatched bases: 12. Germline assignment: CDR1 LGHDT and CDR2 YNNKEL (reference sequence). CDR3 length equals 15 residues.

This clonotype was observed many times. This chain links TRBV6-5 with TRBJ1-1; TRBD1 matches 7 bases. Germline CDR1 reads MNHEY; CDR2 reads SVGAGI. With V trimmed by 2 bases and J by 1 base, 10 bases remained unmatched. The CDR3 has 17 residues. CDR3 sequence reads: CASSYALQGRENTEAFF. The CDR3 DNA sequence: TGTGCCAGCAGTTACGCCTTACAGGGGAGAGAGAACACTGAAGCTTTCTTT.

V and J are TRBV7-3 and TRBJ2-2, with 9 bases that match TRBD2. This CDR3 contains 15 residues. Germline values: CDR1 SGHTA, CDR2 FQGTGA. Losses at the gene ends were 5 bases for V and 5 bases for J; bases not matched to a gene: 6. CDR3 region: CASSPRRGGTGELFF. The CDR3 DNA reads as TGTGCCAGCAGCCCTCGGCGGGGGGGGACCGGGGAGCTGTTTTTT.

The chain links TRBV11-2 to TRBJ1-1, with TRBD1 as a possible D gene (5 bases). Germline CDR1 reads SGHAT; CDR2 reads FQNNGV. V was clipped by 4 bases and J by 5 bases, with 11 bases between them. This CDR3 comprises 13 residues. This CDR3 is CASSSQRGTEAFF. In nucleotides, the CDR3 is TGTGCCAGCAGCTCCCAGCGGGGGACTGAAGCTTTCTTT.

As concerns this clonotype: This likely reflects a read error, since a far larger clone is one base away. J is TRBJ2-5 and V is TRBV7-2, with D possibly TRBD1 on 5 matching bases. Between the trimmed V and J ends, which lost 3 bases and 13 bases, there was a span of 24 bases. Germline V gene sequence: CDR1 SGHTA, CDR2 FQGNSA. The CDR3 has 15 residues. The CDR3 reads CASSFNQQGTNIRYF. For the CDR3, the DNA is TGTGCCAGCAGCTTTAATCAGCAGGGTACAAACATTCGGTACTTC.

A note on this clonotype: A far larger clone is only one base removed, so a read error is likely. The V call is TRBV7-9, the J call TRBJ2-7; 8 bases are shared with TRBD2. CDR1 SEHNR and CDR2 FQNEAQ come from the germline V gene (reference sequence). CDR3 length equals 16 residues. Here the CDR3 DNA reads TGTGCCGGCAGCGAGGCGATAGCGGGAAACCGCTACGAGCAGTACTTC. It is translated as CAGSEAIAGNRYEQYF.

This clonotype occurred a few times. The rearrangement joins TRBV9 to TRBJ1-1, with a tentative D call TRBD1 (5 bases). V lost 3 bases, J lost 5 bases, and 11 bases lay in between. The germline V gene encodes CDR1 SGDLS and CDR2 YYNGEE. The CDR3 length is 13 residues. In DNA form, the CDR3 reads TGTGCCAGCAGCGGGTTCAAGGGGACTGAAGCTTTCTTT. Residues: CASSGFKGTEAFF.